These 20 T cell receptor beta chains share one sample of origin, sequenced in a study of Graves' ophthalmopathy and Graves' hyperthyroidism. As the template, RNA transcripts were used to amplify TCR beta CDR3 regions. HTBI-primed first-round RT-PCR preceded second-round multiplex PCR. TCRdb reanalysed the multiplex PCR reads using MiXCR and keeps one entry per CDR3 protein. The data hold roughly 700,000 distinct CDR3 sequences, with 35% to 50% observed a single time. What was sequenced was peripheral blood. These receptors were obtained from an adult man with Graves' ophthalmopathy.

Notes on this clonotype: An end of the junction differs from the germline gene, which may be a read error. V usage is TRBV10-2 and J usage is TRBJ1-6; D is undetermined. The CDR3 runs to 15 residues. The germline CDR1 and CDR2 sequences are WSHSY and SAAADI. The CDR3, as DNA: TGTGCCAGCAGTCGGTCCGAGACGGGGAATTCACCCCTCCACTTT. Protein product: CASSRSETGNSPLHF.

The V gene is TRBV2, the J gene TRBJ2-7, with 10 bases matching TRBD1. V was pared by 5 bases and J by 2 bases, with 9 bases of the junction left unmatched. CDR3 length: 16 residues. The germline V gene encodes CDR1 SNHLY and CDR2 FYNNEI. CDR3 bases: TGTGCCAGCAGTTACTTCTCCGGGACAGGGGCCTACGAGCAGTACTTC. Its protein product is CASSYFSGTGAYEQYF.

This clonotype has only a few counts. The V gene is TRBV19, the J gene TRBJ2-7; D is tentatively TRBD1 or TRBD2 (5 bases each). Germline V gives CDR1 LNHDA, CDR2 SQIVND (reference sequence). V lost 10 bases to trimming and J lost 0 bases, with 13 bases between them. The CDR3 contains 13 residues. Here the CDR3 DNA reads TGTGCCACCGCTTCAGGGAGCTCCTACGAGCAGTACTTC. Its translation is CATASGSSYEQYF.

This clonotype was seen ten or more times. CDR3 protein: CSGGQVKMNTEAFF. CDR3 coding DNA: TGCAGCGGGGGACAGGTAAAAATGAACACTGAAGCTTTCTTT. The chain is built from TRBV29-1 and TRBJ1-1; 8 bases line up with TRBD1. Per the germline V gene, CDR1 is SQVTM and CDR2 is ANQGSEA. V lost 7 bases to trimming and J lost 0 bases; unmatched junction nucleotides: 7. The CDR3 extends over 14 amino acids.

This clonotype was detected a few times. The CDR3 coding sequence is TGTGCCAGCAGCCCCCAGGTGGAGAATGGCTACACCTTC. It yields the protein CASSPQVENGYTF. V usage is TRBV6-5 and J usage is TRBJ1-2; D gene unclear. CDR1 is MNHEY and CDR2 is SVGAGI in the germline V gene. Trimming took 6 bases from V and 6 from J, leaving 14 bases between them. This CDR3 is 13 amino acids long.

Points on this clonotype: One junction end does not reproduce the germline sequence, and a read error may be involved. The CDR3 spells CASSSSGRYKQYF. CDR3 DNA: TGTGCCAGCAGTTCCTCGGGGAGATACAAGCAGTACTTC. The V call is TRBV10-3, the J call TRBJ2-7; tentative D call: TRBD2 (5 bases). CDR3 size: 13 residues. Germline V CDR1 and CDR2: ENHRY, SYGVKD.

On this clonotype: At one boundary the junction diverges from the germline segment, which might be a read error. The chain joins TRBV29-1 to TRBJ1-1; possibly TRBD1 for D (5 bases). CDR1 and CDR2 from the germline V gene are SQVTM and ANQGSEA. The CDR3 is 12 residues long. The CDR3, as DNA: TGCGGCGTTGGCGAGGGGTTCACTGAAGCTTTCTTT. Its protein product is CGVGEGFTEAFF.

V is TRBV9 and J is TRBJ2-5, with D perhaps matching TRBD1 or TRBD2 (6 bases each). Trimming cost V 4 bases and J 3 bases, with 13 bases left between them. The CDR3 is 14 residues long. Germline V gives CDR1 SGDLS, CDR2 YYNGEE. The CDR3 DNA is TGTGCCAGCAGCATAGAAGGGGGGAAAGAGACCCAGTACTTC. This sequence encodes CASSIEGGKETQYF.

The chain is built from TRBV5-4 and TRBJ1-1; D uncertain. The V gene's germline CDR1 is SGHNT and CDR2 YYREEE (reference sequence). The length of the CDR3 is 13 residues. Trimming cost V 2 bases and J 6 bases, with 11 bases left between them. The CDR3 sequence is CASSLFTDSEAFF. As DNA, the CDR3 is TGTGCCAGCAGCTTATTCACGGACTCTGAAGCTTTCTTT.

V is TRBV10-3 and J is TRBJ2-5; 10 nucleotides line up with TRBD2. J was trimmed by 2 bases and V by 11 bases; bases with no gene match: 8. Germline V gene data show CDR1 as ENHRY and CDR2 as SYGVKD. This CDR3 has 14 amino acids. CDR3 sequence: CASVGAGGQETQYF. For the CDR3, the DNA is TGTGCCTCCGTGGGAGCGGGGGGGCAAGAGACCCAGTACTTC.

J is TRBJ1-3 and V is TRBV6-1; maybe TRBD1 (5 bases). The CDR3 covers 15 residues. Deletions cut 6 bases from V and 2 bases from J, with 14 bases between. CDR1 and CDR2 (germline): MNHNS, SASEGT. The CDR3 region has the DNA TGTGCCAGCAGAAGGGGAGACTCACCTGGAAACACCATATATTTT. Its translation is CASRRGDSPGNTIYF.

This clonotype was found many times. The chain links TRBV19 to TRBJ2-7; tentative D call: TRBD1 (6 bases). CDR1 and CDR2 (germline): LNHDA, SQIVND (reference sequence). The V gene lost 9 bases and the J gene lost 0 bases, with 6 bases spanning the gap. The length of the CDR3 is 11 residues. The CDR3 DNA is TGTGCCAGGGGACACTCCTACGAGCAGTACTTC. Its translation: CARGHSYEQYF.

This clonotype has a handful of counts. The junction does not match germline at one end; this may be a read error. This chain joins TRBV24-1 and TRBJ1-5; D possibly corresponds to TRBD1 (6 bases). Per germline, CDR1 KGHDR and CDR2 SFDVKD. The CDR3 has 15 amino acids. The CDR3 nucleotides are TGTGCCAGCAGTTGGGGGCAGGGTAACAATCAGCCCCAGCATTTT. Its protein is CASSWGQGNNQPQHF.

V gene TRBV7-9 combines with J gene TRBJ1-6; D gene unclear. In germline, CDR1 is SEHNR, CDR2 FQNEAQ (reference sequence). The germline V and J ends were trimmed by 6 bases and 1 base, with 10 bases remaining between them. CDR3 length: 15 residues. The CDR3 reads CASSYDRSYNSPLHF. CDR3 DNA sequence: TGTGCCAGCAGTTACGATAGGTCCTATAATTCACCCCTCCACTTT.

For the CDR3, the DNA is TGTGCCAGCAGTTTAAGAGGGTATGGCATAGAGACCCAGTACTTC. Translated, it gives CASSLRGYGIETQYF. This rearrangement joins TRBV12-3 or TRBV12-4 to TRBJ2-5, with D possibly being TRBD2 (5 bases). This CDR3 is built from 15 residues. V lost 2 bases and J lost 4, with 14 bases in between.

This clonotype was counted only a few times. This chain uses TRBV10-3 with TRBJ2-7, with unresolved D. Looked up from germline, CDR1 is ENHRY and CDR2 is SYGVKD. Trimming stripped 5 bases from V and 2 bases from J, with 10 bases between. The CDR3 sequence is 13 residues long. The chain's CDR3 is CAISLTKTYEQYF. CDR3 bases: TGTGCCATCAGTTTGACCAAGACCTACGAGCAGTACTTC.

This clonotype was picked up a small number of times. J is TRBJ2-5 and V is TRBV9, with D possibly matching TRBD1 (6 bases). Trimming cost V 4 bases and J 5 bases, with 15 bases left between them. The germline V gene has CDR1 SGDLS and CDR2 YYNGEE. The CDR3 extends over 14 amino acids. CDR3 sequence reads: CASSPWTVPETQYF. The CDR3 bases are TGTGCCAGCAGCCCCTGGACAGTTCCGGAGACCCAGTACTTC.

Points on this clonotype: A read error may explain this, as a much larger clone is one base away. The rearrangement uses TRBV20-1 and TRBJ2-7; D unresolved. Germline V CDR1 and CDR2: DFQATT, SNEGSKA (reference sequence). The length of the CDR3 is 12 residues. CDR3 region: CSASTGSYEQNF. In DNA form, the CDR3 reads TGCAGTGCTAGTACCGGGTCCTACGAGCAGAACTTC.

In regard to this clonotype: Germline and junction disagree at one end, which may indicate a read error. CDR3 loop: CASSQGLAGENTGELFF. CDR3 sequence (DNA): TGCGCCAGCAGCCAGGGACTAGCGGGGGAGAACACCGGGGAGCTGTTTTTT. The chain combines TRBV7-9 with TRBJ2-2, with 14 bases identical to TRBD2. Germline V lookup: CDR1 SEHNR, CDR2 FQNEAQ (reference sequence). There are 17 residues in the CDR3.

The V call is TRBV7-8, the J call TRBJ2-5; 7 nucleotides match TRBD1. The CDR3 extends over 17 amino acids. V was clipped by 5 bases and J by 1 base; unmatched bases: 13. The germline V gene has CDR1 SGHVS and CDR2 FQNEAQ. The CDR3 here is CASSLQGDRAGQETQYF. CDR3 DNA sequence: TGTGCCAGCAGCCTTCAGGGGGACAGAGCCGGCCAAGAGACCCAGTACTTC. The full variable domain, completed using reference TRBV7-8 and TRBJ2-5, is GAGVSQSPRYKVAKRGQDVALRCDPISGHVSLFWYQQALGQGPEFLTYFQNEAQLDKSGLPSDRFFAERPEGSVSTLKIQRTQQEDSAVYLCASSLQGDRAGQETQYFGPGTRLLVL.